These 9 T cell receptor beta chains share one sample of origin, sequenced in a study of T-cell memory formation after mild COVID-19. In TCRdb, the 5' RACE reads were re-called with MiXCR into one record per CDR3 protein. Here the sample spans 300,000 to 350,000 distinct CDR3 sequences, about 13% being singletons. Sequenced material: PBMCs or a T cell subset sorted from them (not recorded which). The receptors derive from a young man who had mild COVID-19 (a few samples of this study predate the infection). Cell type and time point are not known.

The chain links TRBV6-6 to TRBJ2-3, with a possible D match to TRBD1 (6 bases). This CDR3 spans 17 amino acids. In germline, CDR1 is MNHNY, CDR2 SVGAGI (reference sequence). Trimming removed 7 bases at V and 2 bases at J, with 22 bases between. CDR3 nucleotides: TGTGCCAGCACCAAGGCGGACTTTTGGACAGCCACAGATACGCAGTATTTT. Translated, it gives CASTKADFWTATDTQYF.

This chain uses TRBV7-8 with TRBJ1-4, with D unresolved. In germline, CDR1 is SGHVS, CDR2 FQNEAQ. This CDR3 contains 15 residues. V was cut by 0 bases and J by 8 bases, with 13 bases left in between. CDR3 sequence reads: CASSLAPTLDEKLFF. The CDR3 region has the DNA TGTGCCAGCAGCTTAGCCCCCACCCTCGACGAAAAACTGTTTTTT.

This clonotype was seen a handful of times. V usage is TRBV20-1 and J usage is TRBJ1-2; D is ambiguous. CDR3 length: 14 residues. CDR1 and CDR2 from the germline V gene are DFQATT and SNEGSKA (reference sequence). The V gene lost 0 bases and the J gene lost 6 bases, with 14 bases spanning the gap. In DNA form, the CDR3 reads TGCAGTGCTAGAGATCGGCGGGAATCGGATGGCTACACCTTC. It codes for CSARDRRESDGYTF.

The rearrangement uses TRBV27 and TRBJ1-4; TRBD1 might be the D (6 bases). The V end was cut by 6 bases, the J end by 8 bases, with 16 bases between. The germline V gene has CDR1 MNHEY and CDR2 SMNVEV (reference sequence). The CDR3 length is 14 residues. CDR3 coding DNA: TGTGCCAGCAGCCCGTGGGGGGGCGGGGAAAAACTGTTTTTT. Amino acid sequence: CASSPWGGGEKLFF.

This clonotype was seen only a few times. The J gene is TRBJ2-1, the V gene TRBV7-9; D gene unclear. The CDR3 length is 13 residues. V was shortened by 5 bases and J by 9 bases, with 14 bases between the two germline ends. Germline V gives CDR1 SEHNR, CDR2 FQNEAQ (reference sequence). The CDR3 DNA reads as TGTGCCAGCAGCCCCCCCGCAGCCAGTGAGCAGTTCTTC. Its protein is CASSPPAASEQFF.

The V call is TRBV7-9, the J call TRBJ1-2; the D gene is possibly TRBD1 (6 bases). The ends were cut back, 4 bases at V and 4 bases at J, with 13 bases in the middle. Germline V gene data show CDR1 as SEHNR and CDR2 as FQNEAQ (reference sequence). This CDR3 contains 14 residues. This chain's CDR3 is CASSSLTGSYGYTF. Written as DNA, the CDR3 is TGTGCCAGCAGCTCCCTGACAGGATCCTATGGCTACACCTTC.

The CDR3 DNA is TGCAGTGCTAGCTTTGAAGGAGGAAACACCATATATTTT. This sequence encodes CSASFEGGNTIYF. The rearrangement uses TRBV20-1 and TRBJ1-3; D not certain. The germline V gene encodes CDR1 DFQATT and CDR2 SNEGSKA (reference sequence). This CDR3 is built from 13 residues. Trimming removed 3 bases from V and 4 bases from J, with 10 bases in between.

This clonotype occurred many times. CDR3 region: CASSLSDRQNIQYF. CDR3 nucleotides: TGTGCCAGCAGCTTATCTGACAGGCAAAACATTCAGTACTTC. The chain couples TRBV5-5 to TRBJ2-4; D may be TRBD1 (6 bases). Germline loops: CDR1 SGHKS, CDR2 YYEKEE (reference sequence). V was trimmed by 2 bases and J by 5 bases, leaving 11 bases between them. The CDR3 extends over 14 amino acids.

This clonotype was recorded many times. V gene TRBV12-3 or TRBV12-4 combines with J gene TRBJ1-2, with TRBD1 matching 12 bases. V lost 4 bases, J lost 7 bases, and 7 bases stayed unmatched. The CDR3 runs 15 residues. CDR3 in amino acids: CASSYGTGGSTGYTF. The CDR3 nucleotides read TGTGCCAGCAGTTATGGGACAGGGGGCTCCACTGGCTACACCTTC.